The table lists the clone carrying this T cell receptor (beta chain) with many counts. Its antigen is undetermined. The lymph nodes were axillary draining lymph nodes from breast cancer patients. This entry is derived from a study of breast tumors, draining lymph nodes, adjacent tissues. The CDR3 consists of 14 residues. Germline V gene sequence: CDR1 SEHNR, CDR2 FQNEAQ (reference sequence). Trimming shortened V by 2 bases and J by 0 bases, and 4 bases separated the two germline ends. General study points: Tumor TCR diversity was below lymph nodes but above nontumor tissue.

Each CDR3 protein is one row after TCRdb ran MiXCR on the multiplex PCR reads. Altogether about 120,000 distinct CDR3 sequences are present, around 20% being singletons, with the ten largest covering over 3%. The sequence was obtained from a female donor with breast cancer. Some clones in this sample may be carry-over from other donors' samples. Specimen: axillary lymph node tissue. The rearrangement links TRBV7-9 to TRBJ1-4; D remains ambiguous. The CDR3 DNA is TGTGCCAGCAGCTTAATGTCAACTAATGAAAAACTGTTTTTT. This gives the protein CASSLMSTNEKLFF.